This T cell receptor (beta chain) was identified during a study of blood T cells in healthy people across ages. A J-beta primer mix and a sample-barcoded 5' primer were used in a second PCR of roughly 6 to 11 cycles. TCRdb re-called the 5' RACE reads with MiXCR, one entry per CDR3 protein. The table includes 2 million or so distinct CDR3 sequences, about 50% detected once. CDR3 length: 15 residues. Losses at the gene ends were 6 bases for V and 5 bases for J; bases not matched to a gene: 9. Sample: blood. The chain recombines TRBV12-3 or TRBV12-4 with TRBJ1-2, with TRBD1 matching over 10 bases. This sequence was found in a woman aged 40-49 years in good health. As DNA, the CDR3 is TGTGCCAGCAGCCCGACAGGGGGCTCCCCTTATGGCTACACCTTC. It yields the protein CASSPTGGSPYGYTF.